This is a list of T cell receptor beta chains from one sample in a study of cytomegalovirus exposure and HLA in healthy donors. Sequenced by immunoSEQ multiplex PCR; TCRdb stores in-frame clones only, minus some. Counted here are 60,000 to 70,000 clones, approximately 78% occurring once; the ten biggest clones make up about 3.2%. Source material: PBMCs. The receptors come from a woman in her 30s in good health and CMV-seronegative. The CDR3 runs from the conserved cysteine through the conserved F or W. The order of the fields is J gene, clone size, V gene, D gene, CDR3 DNA, CDR3 protein. D genes are given only for firm matches. Rows give clone size only sometimes, using once, few, many, or a class for an expanded clone.

j_call: TRBJ1-1
clone_size: NA
v_call: TRBV27
d_call: TRBD1
cdr3_nt: TGTGCCAGCAGTTTTGCCCCGACAGGGAGGAGGACTGAAGCTTTCTTT
cdr3_aa: CASSFAPTGRRTEAFF

j_call: TRBJ1-5
clone_size: once
v_call: TRBV4-3
d_call: NA
cdr3_nt: TGCGCCAGCAGCCGACAGGTCGGACAGCCCCAGCATTTT
cdr3_aa: CASSRQVGQPQHF

j_call: TRBJ2-1
clone_size: NA
v_call: TRBV5-1
d_call: NA
cdr3_nt: TGCGCCAGCAGCTTGATAGGGCAGGGCTCACCCTACAATGAGCAGTTCTTC
cdr3_aa: CASSLIGQGSPYNEQFF

j_call: TRBJ1-4
clone_size: NA
v_call: TRBV30
d_call: TRBD1
cdr3_nt: TGTGCCTGGAGCGGACAGGGGAATGAAAAACTGTTTTTT
cdr3_aa: CAWSGQGNEKLFF

j_call: TRBJ1-1
clone_size: NA
v_call: TRBV7-2
d_call: NA
cdr3_nt: TGTGCCAGCAGTCGGACTTACACTGAAGCTTTCTTT
cdr3_aa: CASSRTYTEAFF

j_call: TRBJ1-4
clone_size: once
v_call: TRBV14
d_call: TRBD1
cdr3_nt: TGTGCCAGCAGCCAATTGGTGGCAGGGGGTGAAAAACTGTTTTTT
cdr3_aa: CASSQLVAGGEKLFF

j_call: TRBJ2-2
clone_size: NA
v_call: TRBV4-1
d_call: TRBD2
cdr3_nt: TGCGCCAGCACCGACGGGCTAGCGGGGGGGCCTGGCGGGGAGCTGTTTTTT
cdr3_aa: CASTDGLAGGPGGELFF

j_call: TRBJ1-1
clone_size: NA
v_call: TRBV30
d_call: NA
cdr3_nt: TGTGCCTGGAGTGTAGCGGGGACTGAAGCTTTCTTT
cdr3_aa: CAWSVAGTEAFF

j_call: TRBJ1-6
clone_size: NA
v_call: TRBV5-1
d_call: NA
cdr3_nt: TGCGCCAGCAGCTTGATGCCCACAGGGCGAGATTCACCCCTCCACTTT
cdr3_aa: CASSLMPTGRDSPLHF

j_call: TRBJ2-1
clone_size: NA
v_call: TRBV15
d_call: NA
cdr3_nt: TGTGCCACCAGCACAGGGGGGTTATACAATGAGCAGTTCTTC
cdr3_aa: CATSTGGLYNEQFF

j_call: TRBJ2-4
clone_size: NA
v_call: TRBV4-3
d_call: TRBD1
cdr3_nt: TGCGCCAGCAGCCAAGGGACAGGGGGCGAAAACATTCAGTACTTC
cdr3_aa: CASSQGTGGENIQYF

j_call: TRBJ1-1
clone_size: NA
v_call: TRBV7-9
d_call: NA
cdr3_nt: TGTGCCAGCAGCTTAGGCGGAGGGAACACTGAAGCTTTCTTT
cdr3_aa: CASSLGGGNTEAFF

j_call: TRBJ1-1
clone_size: few
v_call: TRBV2
d_call: NA
cdr3_nt: TGTGCCAGCAGCACGGGACTAAACACTGAAGCTTTCTTT
cdr3_aa: CASSTGLNTEAFF

j_call: TRBJ1-6
clone_size: once
v_call: TRBV5-6
d_call: NA
cdr3_nt: TGTGCCAGCAGCTCTACCGGAGGAAACTATAATTCACCCCTCCACTTT
cdr3_aa: CASSSTGGNYNSPLHF

j_call: TRBJ2-3
clone_size: once
v_call: TRBV6-6
d_call: TRBD2
cdr3_nt: TGTGCCAGCAGCGCGGGGGGAAGCACAGATACGCAGTATTTT
cdr3_aa: CASSAGGSTDTQYF

j_call: TRBJ1-1
clone_size: NA
v_call: TRBV11-2
d_call: TRBD1
cdr3_nt: TGTGCCAGCAGCTTAGATCTAGGGGGCTGGAACACTGAAGCTTTCTTT
cdr3_aa: CASSLDLGGWNTEAFF

j_call: TRBJ1-1
clone_size: NA
v_call: TRBV15
d_call: NA
cdr3_nt: TGTGCCACCAGCGCCTCGACAGGATTGAACACTGAAGCTTTCTTT
cdr3_aa: CATSASTGLNTEAFF

j_call: TRBJ2-5
clone_size: NA
v_call: TRBV9
d_call: NA
cdr3_nt: TGTGCCAGCAGCGTAGGATTAGCTCAAGAGACCCAGTACTTC
cdr3_aa: CASSVGLAQETQYF

j_call: TRBJ1-2
clone_size: NA
v_call: TRBV4-1
d_call: NA
cdr3_nt: TGCGCCAGCAGCCAAGGCATAGGGGCCAACACCTTC
cdr3_aa: CASSQGIGANTF

j_call: TRBJ1-6
clone_size: NA
v_call: TRBV6-5
d_call: NA
cdr3_nt: TGTGCCAGCAGCCTGGAGGAGGGGCACACCCTCCACTTT
cdr3_aa: CASSLEEGHTLHF

j_call: TRBJ1-1
clone_size: NA
v_call: TRBV5-1
d_call: TRBD1
cdr3_nt: TGCGCCAGCAGCTTGCGCGACCCGGGACAGGGAGTGAACACTGAAGCTTTCTTT
cdr3_aa: CASSLRDPGQGVNTEAFF

j_call: TRBJ1-1
clone_size: NA
v_call: TRBV7-6
d_call: TRBD1
cdr3_nt: TGTGCCAGCAGCATCGGGACAGGGGAATCAGCTTTCTTT
cdr3_aa: CASSIGTGESAFF

j_call: TRBJ1-2
clone_size: NA
v_call: TRBV7-9
d_call: TRBD1
cdr3_nt: TGTGCCAGCAGCTTCATACAGGGGGCGGGAGGCTACACCTTC
cdr3_aa: CASSFIQGAGGYTF

j_call: TRBJ1-4
clone_size: NA
v_call: TRBV6-6
d_call: NA
cdr3_nt: TGTGCCAGCAGTTATGGCAGGGATGAAAAACTGTTTTTT
cdr3_aa: CASSYGRDEKLFF

j_call: TRBJ2-6
clone_size: NA
v_call: TRBV21-1
d_call: NA
cdr3_nt: TGTGCCAGCAGGCCGGGACAGCTGTATGGGGCCAACGTCCTGACTTTC
cdr3_aa: CASRPGQLYGANVLTF

j_call: TRBJ1-4
clone_size: NA
v_call: TRBV2
d_call: NA
cdr3_nt: TGTGCCAGCAGTGACCAACGGCCCTGGAGGGAAAAACTGTTTTTT
cdr3_aa: CASSDQRPWREKLFF

j_call: TRBJ2-5
clone_size: NA
v_call: TRBV27
d_call: NA
cdr3_nt: TGTGCCAGCAGTTTAAGGGGGTCCCAAGAGACCCAGTACTTC
cdr3_aa: CASSLRGSQETQYF

j_call: TRBJ1-4
clone_size: NA
v_call: TRBV11-3
d_call: TRBD1
cdr3_nt: TGTGCCAGCAGCCAAACTCGGACAGGGGAAAAACTGTTTTTT
cdr3_aa: CASSQTRTGEKLFF

j_call: TRBJ1-2
clone_size: few
v_call: TRBV15
d_call: NA
cdr3_nt: TGTGCCACCAGCAGAGACGGGTACTATGGCTACACCTTC
cdr3_aa: CATSRDGYYGYTF

j_call: TRBJ2-7
clone_size: NA
v_call: TRBV19
d_call: NA
cdr3_nt: TGTGCCAGTAGTCAGACGAGGATGGCCTACGAGCGGTACTTC
cdr3_aa: CASSQTRMAYERYF

j_call: TRBJ2-7
clone_size: NA
v_call: TRBV11-2
d_call: NA
cdr3_nt: TGTGCCAGCAGCCGCGGGGCTATCGAGCAGTACTTC
cdr3_aa: CASSRGAIEQYF

j_call: TRBJ1-4
clone_size: NA
v_call: TRBV5-1
d_call: TRBD1
cdr3_nt: TGCGCCAGCAGCCTATGGGACAGGGGTGAAAAACTGTTTTTT
cdr3_aa: CASSLWDRGEKLFF

j_call: TRBJ1-1
clone_size: NA
v_call: TRBV29-1
d_call: TRBD1
cdr3_nt: TGCAGCGTCAAACCGGGACAGGGGCCCACTGAAGCTTTCTTT
cdr3_aa: CSVKPGQGPTEAFF

j_call: TRBJ1-5
clone_size: NA
v_call: TRBV16
d_call: NA
cdr3_nt: TGTGCCAGCAGCCCCGACCGCAGGTGGACCCAGCATTTT
cdr3_aa: CASSPDRRWTQHF

j_call: TRBJ2-2
clone_size: NA
v_call: TRBV6-1
d_call: TRBD1
cdr3_nt: TGTGCCAGCAGAGGGGGCGTAGACACCGGGGAGCTGTTTTTT
cdr3_aa: CASRGGVDTGELFF

j_call: TRBJ2-7
clone_size: NA
v_call: TRBV5-1
d_call: TRBD2
cdr3_nt: TGCGCCAGCAGCTTGGTGGCTAGCGGGGGGTTAACCTACGAGCAGTACTTC
cdr3_aa: CASSLVASGGLTYEQYF

j_call: TRBJ1-1
clone_size: few
v_call: TRBV5-1
d_call: NA
cdr3_nt: TGCGCCAGCAGCTGGGGGATCGGGGGAGAGGGCACTGAAGCTTTCTTT
cdr3_aa: CASSWGIGGEGTEAFF

j_call: TRBJ2-7
clone_size: NA
v_call: TRBV6-5
d_call: NA
cdr3_nt: TGTGCCAGCAGTTACGGGCCCCAGGGTTCCTACGAGCAGTACTTC
cdr3_aa: CASSYGPQGSYEQYF

j_call: TRBJ1-2
clone_size: NA
v_call: TRBV30
d_call: NA
cdr3_nt: TGTGCCTGGAGCCCAGGGAGGGCGAACTATGGCTACACCTTC
cdr3_aa: CAWSPGRANYGYTF

j_call: TRBJ1-1
clone_size: NA
v_call: TRBV7-7
d_call: NA
cdr3_nt: TGTGCTAGCAGCTTAGTGGTGGGAGGGAACACTGAAGCTTTCTTT
cdr3_aa: CASSLVVGGNTEAFF

j_call: TRBJ1-5
clone_size: NA
v_call: TRBV25-1
d_call: NA
cdr3_nt: TGTGCCAGCAGCTTAGACGGGAACGATCAGCCCCAGCATTTT
cdr3_aa: CASSLDGNDQPQHF

j_call: TRBJ2-3
clone_size: NA
v_call: TRBV20-1
d_call: NA
cdr3_nt: TGCAGTGCTAGGACTCAGGATACGCAGTATTTT
cdr3_aa: CSARTQDTQYF

j_call: TRBJ1-6
clone_size: NA
v_call: TRBV30
d_call: TRBD1
cdr3_nt: TGTGCCTGGAGTGTACAGGGGATCTTTAATTCACCCCTCCACTTT
cdr3_aa: CAWSVQGIFNSPLHF

j_call: TRBJ1-2
clone_size: NA
v_call: TRBV21-1
d_call: NA
cdr3_nt: TGTGCCAGCAGCAAGGGGCAGGGTCGAGGAAACTATGGCTACACCTTC
cdr3_aa: CASSKGQGRGNYGYTF

j_call: TRBJ1-1
clone_size: few
v_call: TRBV2
d_call: TRBD1
cdr3_nt: TGTGCCAGCAGTTCGGGACAGCCTGAAGCTTTCTTT
cdr3_aa: CASSSGQPEAFF